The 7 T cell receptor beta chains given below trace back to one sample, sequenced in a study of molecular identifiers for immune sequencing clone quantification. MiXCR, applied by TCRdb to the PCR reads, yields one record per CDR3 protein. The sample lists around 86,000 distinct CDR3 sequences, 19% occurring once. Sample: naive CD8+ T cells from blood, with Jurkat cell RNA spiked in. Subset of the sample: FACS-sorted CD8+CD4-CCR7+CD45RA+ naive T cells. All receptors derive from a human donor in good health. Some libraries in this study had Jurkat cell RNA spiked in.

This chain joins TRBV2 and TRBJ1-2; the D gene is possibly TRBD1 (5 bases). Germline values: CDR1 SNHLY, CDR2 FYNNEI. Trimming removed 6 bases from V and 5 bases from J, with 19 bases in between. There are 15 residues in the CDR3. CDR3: CASRDLRDSSYGYTF. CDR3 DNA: TGTGCCAGCAGGGACCTGCGGGACTCCTCGTATGGCTACACCTTC. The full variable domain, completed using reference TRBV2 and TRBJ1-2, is EPEVTQTPSHQVTQMGQEVILRCVPISNHLYFYWYRQILGQKVEFLVSFYNNEISEKSEIFDDQFSVERPDGSNFTLKIRSTKLEDSAMYFCASRDLRDSSYGYTFGSGTRLTVV.

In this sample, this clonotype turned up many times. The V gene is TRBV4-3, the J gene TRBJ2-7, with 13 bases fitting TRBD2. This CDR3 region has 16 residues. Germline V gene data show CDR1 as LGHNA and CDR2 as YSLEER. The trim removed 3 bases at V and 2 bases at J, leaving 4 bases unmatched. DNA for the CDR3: TGCGCCAGCAGCCAGGGACTAGCGGGAAGCCCCTACGAGCAGTACTTC. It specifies CASSQGLAGSPYEQYF.

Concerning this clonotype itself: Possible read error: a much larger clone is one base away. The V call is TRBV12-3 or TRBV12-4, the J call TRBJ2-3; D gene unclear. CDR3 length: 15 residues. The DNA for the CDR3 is TGTGCCAGCAGTTTCACTACATCAGCCACAGATACGCAGTGTTTT. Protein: CASSFTTSATDTQCF.

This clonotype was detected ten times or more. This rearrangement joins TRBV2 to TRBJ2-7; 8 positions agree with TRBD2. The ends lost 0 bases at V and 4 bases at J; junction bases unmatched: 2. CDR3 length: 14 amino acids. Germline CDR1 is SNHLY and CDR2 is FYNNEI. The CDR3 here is CASSEASGDYEQYF. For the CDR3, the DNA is TGTGCCAGCAGTGAAGCTAGCGGGGATTACGAGCAGTACTTC.

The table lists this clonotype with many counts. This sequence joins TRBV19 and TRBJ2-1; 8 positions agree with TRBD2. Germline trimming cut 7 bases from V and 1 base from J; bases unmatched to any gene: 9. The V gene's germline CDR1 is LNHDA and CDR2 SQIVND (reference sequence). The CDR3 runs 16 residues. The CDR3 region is CASKLSGSRSYNEQFF. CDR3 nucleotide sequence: TGTGCCAGTAAGTTGAGCGGGAGTCGGTCCTACAATGAGCAGTTCTTC.

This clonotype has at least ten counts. CDR3 nucleotide sequence: TGTGCCAGCAGTGAAGACCCCGACAGGCTCCTCACAGATACGCAGTATTTT. This codes for CASSEDPDRLLTDTQYF. This rearrangement joins TRBV6-1 to TRBJ2-3; a possible D gene is TRBD1 (6 bases). Germline lookup yields CDR1 MNHNS and CDR2 SASEGT. V was pared by 1 base and J by 2 bases, with 16 bases between. The CDR3 is made up of 17 amino acids.

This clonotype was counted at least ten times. The CDR3 DNA follows: TGCGCCAGCAGCTTAGCTAGCGGGAGTATTTTGGAGACCCAGTACTTC. Translated, it gives CASSLASGSILETQYF. V and J are TRBV5-1 and TRBJ2-5; 10 nucleotides align to TRBD2. J gave up 5 bases and V 2 bases, and 9 bases lay outside the gene matches. The CDR3 is made up of 16 amino acids. Germline CDR1 is SGHRS and CDR2 is YFSETQ.